Described below is a single T cell receptor (beta chain) sequence and its context. This sample stems from a study of somatic mutations in cytotoxic T cells in rheumatoid arthritis. Sequencing was performed with immunoSEQ multiplex PCR; in TCRdb, only in-frame clones are kept and a portion is missing. The sample carries tens of thousands of clones, roughly 86% recorded once. Trimming at V came to 2 bases and at J to 0 bases, leaving 1 base not matched to a gene. Germline assignment: CDR1 MNHEY and CDR2 SMNVEV (reference sequence). This CDR3 has 14 amino acids. The sequence came from a woman in her 50s in good health. Sequenced material: CD8+ T cells sorted from blood. V and J are TRBV27 and TRBJ2-7, with TRBD2 matching over 7 bases. The CDR3 is CASSLAGDSYEQYF. The CDR3, as DNA: TGTGCCAGCAGTTTAGCGGGGGACTCCTACGAGCAGTACTTC.